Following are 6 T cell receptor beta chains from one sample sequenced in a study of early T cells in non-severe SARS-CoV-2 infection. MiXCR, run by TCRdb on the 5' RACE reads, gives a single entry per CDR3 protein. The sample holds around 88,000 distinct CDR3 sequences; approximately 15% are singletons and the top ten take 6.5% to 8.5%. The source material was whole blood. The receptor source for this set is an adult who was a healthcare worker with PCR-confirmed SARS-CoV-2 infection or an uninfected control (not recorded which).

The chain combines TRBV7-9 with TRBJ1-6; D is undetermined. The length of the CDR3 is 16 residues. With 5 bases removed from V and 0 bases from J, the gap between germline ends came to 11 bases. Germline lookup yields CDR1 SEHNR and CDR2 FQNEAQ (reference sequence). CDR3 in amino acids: CASSPGRSSYNSPLHF. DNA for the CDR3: TGTGCCAGCAGCCCAGGACGCAGCTCCTATAATTCACCCCTCCACTTT.

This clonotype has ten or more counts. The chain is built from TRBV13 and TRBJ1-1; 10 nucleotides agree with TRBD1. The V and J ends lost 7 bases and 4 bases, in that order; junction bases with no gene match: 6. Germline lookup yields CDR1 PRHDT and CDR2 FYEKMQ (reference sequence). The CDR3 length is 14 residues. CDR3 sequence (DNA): TGTGCCAGCACCCGACAGGGGGCCGGCACTGAAGCTTTCTTT. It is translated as CASTRQGAGTEAFF.

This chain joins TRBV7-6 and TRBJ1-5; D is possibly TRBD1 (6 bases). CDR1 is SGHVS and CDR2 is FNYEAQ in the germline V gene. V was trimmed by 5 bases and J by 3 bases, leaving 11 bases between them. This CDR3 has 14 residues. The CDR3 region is CASSKGGPNQPQHF. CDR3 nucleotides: TGTGCCAGCAGCAAGGGGGGCCCCAATCAGCCCCAGCATTTT.

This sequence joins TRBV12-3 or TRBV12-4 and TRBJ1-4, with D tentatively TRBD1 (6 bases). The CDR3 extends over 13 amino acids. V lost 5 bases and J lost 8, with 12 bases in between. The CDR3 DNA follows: TGTGCCAGCAGTCCCTTAAGGGGGGAAAAACTGTTTTTT. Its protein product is CASSPLRGEKLFF.

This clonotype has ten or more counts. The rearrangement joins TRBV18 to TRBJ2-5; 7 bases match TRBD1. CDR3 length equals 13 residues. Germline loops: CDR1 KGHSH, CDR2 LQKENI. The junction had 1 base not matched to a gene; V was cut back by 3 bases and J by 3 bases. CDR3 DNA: TGTGCCAGCTCACCCGGACAGGAAGAGACCCAGTACTTC. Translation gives CASSPGQEETQYF.

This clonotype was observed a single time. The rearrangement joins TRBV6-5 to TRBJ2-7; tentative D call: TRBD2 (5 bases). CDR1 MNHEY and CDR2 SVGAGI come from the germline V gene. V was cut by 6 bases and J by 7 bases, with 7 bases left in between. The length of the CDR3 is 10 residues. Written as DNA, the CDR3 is TGTGCCAGCAGCTCGGGAGAGCAGTACTTC. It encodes CASSSGEQYF.